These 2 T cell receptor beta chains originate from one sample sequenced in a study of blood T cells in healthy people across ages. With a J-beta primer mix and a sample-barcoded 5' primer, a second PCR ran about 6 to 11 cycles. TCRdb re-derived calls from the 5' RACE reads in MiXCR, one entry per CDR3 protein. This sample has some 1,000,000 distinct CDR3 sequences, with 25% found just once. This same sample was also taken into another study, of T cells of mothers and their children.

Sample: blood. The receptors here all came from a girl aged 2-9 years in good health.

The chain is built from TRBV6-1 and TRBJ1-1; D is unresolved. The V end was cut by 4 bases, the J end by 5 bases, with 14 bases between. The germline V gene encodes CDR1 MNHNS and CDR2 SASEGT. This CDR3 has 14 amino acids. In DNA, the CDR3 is TGTGCCAGCAGTGCGTCTTCATGGGAGACTGAAGCTTTCTTT. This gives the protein CASSASSWETEAFF.

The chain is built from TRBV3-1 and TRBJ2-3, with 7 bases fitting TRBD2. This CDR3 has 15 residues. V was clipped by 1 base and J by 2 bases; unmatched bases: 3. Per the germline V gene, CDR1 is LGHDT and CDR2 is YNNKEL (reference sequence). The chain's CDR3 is CASSQGDYITDTQYF. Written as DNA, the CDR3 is TGTGCCAGCAGCCAAGGGGACTATATCACAGATACGCAGTATTTT.